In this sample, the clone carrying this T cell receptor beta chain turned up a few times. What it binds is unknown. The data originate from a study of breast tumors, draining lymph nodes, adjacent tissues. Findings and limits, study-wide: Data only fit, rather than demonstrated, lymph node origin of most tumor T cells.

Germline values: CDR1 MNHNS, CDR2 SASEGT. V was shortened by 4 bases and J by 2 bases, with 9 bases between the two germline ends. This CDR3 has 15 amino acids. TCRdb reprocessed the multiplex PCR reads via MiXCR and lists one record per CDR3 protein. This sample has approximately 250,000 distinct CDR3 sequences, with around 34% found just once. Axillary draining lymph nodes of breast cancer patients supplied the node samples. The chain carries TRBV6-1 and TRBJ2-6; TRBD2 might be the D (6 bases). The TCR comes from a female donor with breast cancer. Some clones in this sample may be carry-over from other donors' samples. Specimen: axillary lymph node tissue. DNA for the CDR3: TGTGCCAGCAGTGTAAGGGAGGCTGGGGCCAACGTCCTGACTTTC. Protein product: CASSVREAGANVLTF.